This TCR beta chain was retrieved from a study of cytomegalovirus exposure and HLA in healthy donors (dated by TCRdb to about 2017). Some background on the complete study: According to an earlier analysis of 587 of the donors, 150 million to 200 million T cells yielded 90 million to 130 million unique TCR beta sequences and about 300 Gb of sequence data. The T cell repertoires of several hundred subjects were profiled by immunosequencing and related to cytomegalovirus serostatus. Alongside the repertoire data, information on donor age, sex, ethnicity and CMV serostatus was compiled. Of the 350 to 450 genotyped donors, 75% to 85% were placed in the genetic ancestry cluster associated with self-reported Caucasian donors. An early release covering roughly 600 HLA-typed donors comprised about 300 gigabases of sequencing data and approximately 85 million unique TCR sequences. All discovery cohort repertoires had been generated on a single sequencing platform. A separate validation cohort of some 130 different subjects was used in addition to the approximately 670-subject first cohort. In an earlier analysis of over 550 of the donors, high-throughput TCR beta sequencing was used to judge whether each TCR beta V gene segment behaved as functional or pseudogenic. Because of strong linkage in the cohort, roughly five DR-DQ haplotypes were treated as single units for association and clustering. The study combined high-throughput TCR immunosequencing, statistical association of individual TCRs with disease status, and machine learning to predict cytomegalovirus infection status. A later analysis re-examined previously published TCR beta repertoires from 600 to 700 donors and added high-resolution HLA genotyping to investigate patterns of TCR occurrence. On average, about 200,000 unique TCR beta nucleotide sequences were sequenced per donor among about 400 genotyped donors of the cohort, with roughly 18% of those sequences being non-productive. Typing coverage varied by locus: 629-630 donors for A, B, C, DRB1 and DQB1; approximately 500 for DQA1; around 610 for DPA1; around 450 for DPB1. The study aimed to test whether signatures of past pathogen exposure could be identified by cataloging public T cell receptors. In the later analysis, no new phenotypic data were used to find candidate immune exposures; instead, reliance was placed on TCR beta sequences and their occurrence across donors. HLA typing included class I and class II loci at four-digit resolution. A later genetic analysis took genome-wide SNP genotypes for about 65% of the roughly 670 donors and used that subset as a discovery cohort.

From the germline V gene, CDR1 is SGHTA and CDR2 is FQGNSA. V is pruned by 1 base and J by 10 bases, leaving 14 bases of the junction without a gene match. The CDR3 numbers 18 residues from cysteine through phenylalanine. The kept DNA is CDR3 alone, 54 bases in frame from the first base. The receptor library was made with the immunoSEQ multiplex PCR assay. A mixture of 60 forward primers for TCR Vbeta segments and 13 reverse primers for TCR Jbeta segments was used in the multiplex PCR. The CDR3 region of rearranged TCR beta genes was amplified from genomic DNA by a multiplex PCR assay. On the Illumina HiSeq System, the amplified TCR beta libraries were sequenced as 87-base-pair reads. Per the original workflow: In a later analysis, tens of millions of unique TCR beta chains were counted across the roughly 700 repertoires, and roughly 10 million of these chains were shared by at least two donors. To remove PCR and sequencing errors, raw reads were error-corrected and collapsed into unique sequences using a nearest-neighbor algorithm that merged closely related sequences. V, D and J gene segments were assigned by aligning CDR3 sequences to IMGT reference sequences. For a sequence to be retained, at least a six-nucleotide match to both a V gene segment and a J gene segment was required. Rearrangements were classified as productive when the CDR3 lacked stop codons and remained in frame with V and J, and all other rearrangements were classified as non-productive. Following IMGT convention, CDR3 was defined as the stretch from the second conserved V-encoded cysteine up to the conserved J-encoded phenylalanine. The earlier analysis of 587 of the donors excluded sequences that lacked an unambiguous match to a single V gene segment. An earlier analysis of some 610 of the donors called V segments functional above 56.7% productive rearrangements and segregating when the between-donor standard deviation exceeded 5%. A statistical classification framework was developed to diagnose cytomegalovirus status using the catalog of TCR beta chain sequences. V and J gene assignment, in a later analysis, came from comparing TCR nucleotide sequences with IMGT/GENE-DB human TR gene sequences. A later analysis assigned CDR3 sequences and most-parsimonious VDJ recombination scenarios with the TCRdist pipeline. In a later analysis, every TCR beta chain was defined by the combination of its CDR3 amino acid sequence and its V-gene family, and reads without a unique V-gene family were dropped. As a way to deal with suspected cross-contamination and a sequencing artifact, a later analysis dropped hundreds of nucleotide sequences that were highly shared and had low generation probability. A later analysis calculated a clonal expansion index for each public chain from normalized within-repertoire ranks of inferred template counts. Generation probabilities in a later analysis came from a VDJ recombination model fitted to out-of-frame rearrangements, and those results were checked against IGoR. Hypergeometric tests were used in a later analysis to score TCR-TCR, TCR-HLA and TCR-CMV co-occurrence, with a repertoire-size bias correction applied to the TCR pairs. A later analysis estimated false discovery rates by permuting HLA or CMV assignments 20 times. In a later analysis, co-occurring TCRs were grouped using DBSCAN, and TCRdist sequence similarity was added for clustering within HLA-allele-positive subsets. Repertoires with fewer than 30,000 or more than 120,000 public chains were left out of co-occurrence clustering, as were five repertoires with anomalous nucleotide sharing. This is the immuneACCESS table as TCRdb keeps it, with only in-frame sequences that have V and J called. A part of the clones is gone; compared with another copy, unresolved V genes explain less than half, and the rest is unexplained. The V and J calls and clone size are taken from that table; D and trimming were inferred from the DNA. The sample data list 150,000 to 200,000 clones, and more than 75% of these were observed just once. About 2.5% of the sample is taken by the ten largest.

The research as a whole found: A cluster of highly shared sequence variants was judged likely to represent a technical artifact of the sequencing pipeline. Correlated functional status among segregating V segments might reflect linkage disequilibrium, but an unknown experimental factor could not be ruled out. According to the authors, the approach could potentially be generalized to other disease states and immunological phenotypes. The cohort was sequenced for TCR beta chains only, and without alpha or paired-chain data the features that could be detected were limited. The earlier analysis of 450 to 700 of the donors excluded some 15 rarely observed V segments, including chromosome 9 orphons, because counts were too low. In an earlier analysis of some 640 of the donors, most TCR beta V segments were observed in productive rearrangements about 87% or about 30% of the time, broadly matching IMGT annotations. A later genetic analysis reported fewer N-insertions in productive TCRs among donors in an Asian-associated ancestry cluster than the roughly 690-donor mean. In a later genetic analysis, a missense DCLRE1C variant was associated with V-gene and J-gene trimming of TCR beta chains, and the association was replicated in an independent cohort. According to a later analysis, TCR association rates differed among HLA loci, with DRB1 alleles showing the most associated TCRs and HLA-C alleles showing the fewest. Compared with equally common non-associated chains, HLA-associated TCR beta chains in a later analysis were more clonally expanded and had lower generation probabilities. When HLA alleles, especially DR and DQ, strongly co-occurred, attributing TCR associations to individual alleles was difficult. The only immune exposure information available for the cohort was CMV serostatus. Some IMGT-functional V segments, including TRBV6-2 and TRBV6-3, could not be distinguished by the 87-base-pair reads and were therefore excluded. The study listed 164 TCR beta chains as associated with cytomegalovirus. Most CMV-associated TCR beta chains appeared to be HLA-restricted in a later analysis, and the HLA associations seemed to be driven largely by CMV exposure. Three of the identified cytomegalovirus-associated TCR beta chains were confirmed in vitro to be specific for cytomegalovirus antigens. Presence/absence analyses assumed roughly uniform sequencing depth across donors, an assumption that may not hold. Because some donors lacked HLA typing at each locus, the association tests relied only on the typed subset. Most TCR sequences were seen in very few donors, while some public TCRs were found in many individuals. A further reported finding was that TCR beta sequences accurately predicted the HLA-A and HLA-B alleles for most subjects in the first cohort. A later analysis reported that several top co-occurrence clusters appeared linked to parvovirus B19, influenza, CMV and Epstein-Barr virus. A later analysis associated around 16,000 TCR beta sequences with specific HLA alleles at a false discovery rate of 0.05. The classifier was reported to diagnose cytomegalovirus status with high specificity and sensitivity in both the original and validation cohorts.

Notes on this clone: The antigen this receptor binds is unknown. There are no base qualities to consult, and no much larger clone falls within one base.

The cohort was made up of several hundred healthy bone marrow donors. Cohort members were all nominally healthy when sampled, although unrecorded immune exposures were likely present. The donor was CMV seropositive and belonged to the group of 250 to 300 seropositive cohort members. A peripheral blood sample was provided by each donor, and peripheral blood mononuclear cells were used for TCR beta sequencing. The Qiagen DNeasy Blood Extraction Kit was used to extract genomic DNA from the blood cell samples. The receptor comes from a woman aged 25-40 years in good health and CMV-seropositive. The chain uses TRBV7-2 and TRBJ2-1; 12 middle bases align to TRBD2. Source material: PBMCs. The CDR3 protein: CASSLEAGLAGGTGEQFF. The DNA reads TGTGCCAGCAGCTTAGAAGCCGGGCTAGCGGGGGGGACGGGCGAGCAGTTCTTC.